A selection of T cell receptor beta chains follows, all from one sample in a study of T cell responses to AZD1222 COVID-19 vaccine. Profiling relied on immunoSEQ multiplex PCR, and the TCRdb table lists in-frame clones only, not all of them. The sample lists 150,000 to 200,000 clones; about 90% were seen once. The sequencing here drew on peripheral blood, taken on day 0 of AZD1222 vaccination. These receptors originate from an adult in good health. Both conserved end residues are part of each CDR3. Fields, in order: J gene, clone size, CDR3 length, V gene, D gene, CDR3 protein, CDR3 DNA. D genes are given only for firm matches. Not all rows give a size; the values are once, few, many and, for expanded clones, a class.

J gene: TRBJ2-2
clone size: -
CDR3 length: 16
V gene: TRBV25-1
D gene: -
CDR3 protein: CASSARGTTNTGELFF
CDR3 DNA: TGTGCCAGCAGTGCGAGGGGGACTACGAACACCGGGGAGCTGTTTTTT

J gene: TRBJ1-1
clone size: -
CDR3 length: 14
V gene: TRBV4-3
D gene: -
CDR3 protein: CASSQDIVNTEAFF
CDR3 DNA: TGCGCCAGCAGCCAAGATATCGTGAACACTGAAGCTTTCTTT

J gene: TRBJ2-7
clone size: once
CDR3 length: 12
V gene: TRBV6-1
D gene: -
CDR3 protein: CASSEGSYEQYF
CDR3 DNA: TGTGCCAGCAGTGAAGGGTCCTACGAGCAGTACTTC

J gene: TRBJ1-2
clone size: -
CDR3 length: 14
V gene: TRBV28
D gene: -
CDR3 protein: CASNTVTLDYGYTF
CDR3 DNA: TGTGCCAGCAATACCGTGACTCTGGACTATGGCTACACCTTC

J gene: TRBJ1-5
clone size: -
CDR3 length: 15
V gene: TRBV28
D gene: TRBD1
CDR3 protein: CASRNKGQGNQPQHF
CDR3 DNA: TGTGCCAGCAGAAACAAGGGACAGGGAAATCAGCCCCAGCATTTT

J gene: TRBJ1-2
clone size: -
CDR3 length: 15
V gene: TRBV7-2
D gene: TRBD1
CDR3 protein: CASSPFIDRAEGYTF
CDR3 DNA: TGTGCCAGCAGCCCCTTCATTGACAGGGCTGAGGGCTACACCTTC

J gene: TRBJ1-4
clone size: -
CDR3 length: 16
V gene: TRBV3-1/TRBV3-2
D gene: -
CDR3 protein: CASSQEGVGTNEKLFF
CDR3 DNA: TGTGCCAGCAGCCAAGAGGGGGTCGGGACTAATGAAAAACTGTTTTTT

J gene: TRBJ2-1
clone size: -
CDR3 length: 16
V gene: TRBV4-3
D gene: -
CDR3 protein: CASSQDRGSSYNEQFF
CDR3 DNA: TGCGCCAGCAGCCAAGACCGCGGAAGCTCCTACAATGAGCAGTTCTTC

J gene: TRBJ1-2
clone size: -
CDR3 length: 13
V gene: TRBV25-1
D gene: -
CDR3 protein: CASSLGGMGGYTF
CDR3 DNA: TGTGCCAGCAGCCTCGGGGGCATGGGTGGCTACACCTTC

J gene: TRBJ2-7
clone size: -
CDR3 length: 14
V gene: TRBV10-1
D gene: -
CDR3 protein: CASSESAGAREQYF
CDR3 DNA: TGCGCCAGCAGTGAGTCGGCAGGGGCGAGGGAGCAGTACTTC

J gene: TRBJ2-7
clone size: once
CDR3 length: 14
V gene: TRBV10-3
D gene: TRBD2
CDR3 protein: CAIRSTSGGNEQYF
CDR3 DNA: TGTGCCATCAGAAGCACTAGCGGGGGGAACGAGCAGTACTTC

J gene: TRBJ2-3
clone size: few
CDR3 length: 17
V gene: TRBV10-1
D gene: -
CDR3 protein: CASSEGALEAGTDTQYF
CDR3 DNA: TGCGCCAGCAGTGAGGGTGCTCTCGAAGCGGGCACAGATACGCAGTATTTT

J gene: TRBJ2-2
clone size: -
CDR3 length: 15
V gene: TRBV19
D gene: -
CDR3 protein: CASSIGIQGTGELFF
CDR3 DNA: TGTGCCAGTAGTATAGGCATACAGGGAACCGGGGAGCTGTTTTTT

J gene: TRBJ2-7
clone size: -
CDR3 length: 14
V gene: TRBV2
D gene: -
CDR3 protein: CASSEDGSYYEQYF
CDR3 DNA: TGTGCCAGCAGTGAAGACGGGTCCTACTACGAGCAGTACTTC